This T cell receptor (beta chain) appears in the sequencing data of a study of cytotoxic CD8 clonotypes in ibrutinib-treated CLL (dated by TCRdb to about 2021). Describing the broader study: The cohort included about 15 treatment-naive and roughly ten relapsed/refractory patients; about 18 were IGHV unmutated. Partial responses were observed in around 25 patients and complete responses in 2; after a median follow-up of 68 months, remission was maintained in approximately 15 patients and progression was observed in roughly twelve. The response samples were drawn at a median of 12 months into treatment, with a range of about 6 to 36 months. On average, each sample yielded around 270,000 productive templates and over 90,000 productive rearrangements. Of the approximately 86 participants in the trial, approximately 25 had longitudinal samples available. Cryopreserved peripheral blood mononuclear cells were obtained prior to treatment, at the time of response, and at either disease progression or sustained remission. All remission and progressive disease samples were collected while patients were still receiving ibrutinib. General study outcomes and caveats: An increase in clonality was observed at ibrutinib response, with clonality remaining stable during sustained remission and falling back toward baseline at progression. Public clonotypes were found to be uncommon and were observed to contract or remain stable during treatment; the increase in clonality was shown to reflect expansion of private clonotypes at ibrutinib response. Sampling times were not matched between patients in sustained remission and patients whose disease was progressing, and lymph node repertoires were not examined. Baseline clonality exceeded that of age-matched healthy donors and correlated strongly with circulating CD8+ T-cell counts.

The time point tag for this specimen amounts to: about a year on ibrutinib. For TCR beta library preparation, approximately 2.2 micrograms of genomic DNA were isolated from cryopreserved PBMCs. Longitudinal blood samples from CLL patients on ibrutinib monotherapy were analyzed using high-throughput TCR beta sequencing. Patients were enrolled in a phase 2 open-label single-center ibrutinib monotherapy trial. A MiSeq instrument was used for deep resolution sequencing, which targeted depths ranging from 1 in 1 million up to 1 in 200,000 T cells, with coverage averaging 10x for each clonotype. TCR beta libraries were generated with the immunoSEQ hsTCRB Kit. The study's own analysis went as follows. ImmunoSEQ Data Assistant and ImmunoSEQ Analyzer were used for data analysis, and V, D and J genes were assigned according to IMGT definitions. Clonality, which ranges from 0 to 1, was calculated as one minus the normalized Shannon entropy of productive rearrangement frequencies. Only overrepresented clonotypes making up at least 0.05% of each patient's repertoire were included in the public clonotype analysis. Repertoires from thirteen age-matched healthy donors in immuneACCESS were used as clonality controls. TCRdb stores this immuneACCESS table with in-frame sequences only. Part of the clones is absent; in the studies checked, under half of the shortfall reflects unresolved V genes, and no reason is known for the rest. V, J and clone size are taken as reported in that table, and D and trimming were inferred from the DNA itself. This sample lists some 200,000 clones; just under 80% were detected once. The ten largest clones add up to approximately 10% of the sample.

From its cysteine to its phenylalanine, the CDR3 spans 16 amino acids. CDR3 DNA is the only sequence kept; it has 48 bases, read in frame from the first base. The germline V gene encodes CDR1 SGHVS and CDR2 FNYEAQ. Trimming takes 0 bases off V and 2 bases off J; junction bases not matched to a gene: 3. Note on this clone: There is no known antigen for this receptor. Base qualities were left out, and no much larger clone turns up one base away.

The TCR originated in a human donor with chronic lymphocytic leukemia. The rearranged segments are TRBV7-6 and TRBJ2-5; 10 central bases correspond to TRBD2. The sample here was PBMCs, taken after 12 months of ibrutinib treatment. CDR3 sequence: CASSLAVTSGQETQYF. The sequence in DNA is TGTGCCAGCAGCTTAGCGGTGACTAGCGGGCAAGAGACCCAGTACTTC.